Listed below are T cell receptor beta chains from one sample, sequenced in a study of shared clonotypes between healthy human individuals. Sequencing was performed with immunoSEQ multiplex PCR; in TCRdb, only in-frame clones are kept and a portion is missing. The sample lists about a million clones; approximately 77% were seen once. The sequencing input was memory CD4+ T cells from PBMCs. All receptors come from a man younger than 35 in good health. Some clones in this sample may be carry-over from other donors' samples. Both conserved end residues are trimmed from each CDR3. Fields, in order: V gene, clone size, CDR3 protein. Clone size is not always given. Where it is, it says once, few, many or a class for expanded clones.

>TRBV29-1|once
SATRGTSGHNEQF
>TRBV10-3|.
AIGLAEDTQY
>TRBV9|.
ASSVAGSGETQY
>TRBV2|.
ASRQGDIATNEKLF
>TRBV6-5|once
ASSMEVLNTEAF
>TRBV5-1|.
ASSLGTSGEQY
>TRBV25-1|few
ASNDRAGYT
>TRBV5-1|.
ASSDLRTGGVDEQF
>TRBV5-1|few
ASLGADTQY
>TRBV9|.
ASSVGTGVAKNIQY
>TRBV2|.
ASSPNSNQPQH
>TRBV5-6|.
ASSLARFRSVTKAF
>TRBV30|.
AWSQQRGTQY
>TRBV7-3|once
ASSQRGGLEQY
>TRBV18|.
ASSPNRGSDTQY
>TRBV10-3|.
AISNSGPQEAF
>TRBV19|.
ASRQGSGNTIY
>TRBV4-2|.
ASSPPDRDNGYT
>TRBV19|.
ASSDGRGINQPQH
>TRBV27|.
ASSLRDNKETQY
>TRBV7-9|.
ASSVAWTGGVSNTGELF
>TRBV5-1|few
ASSRDQGHQETQY